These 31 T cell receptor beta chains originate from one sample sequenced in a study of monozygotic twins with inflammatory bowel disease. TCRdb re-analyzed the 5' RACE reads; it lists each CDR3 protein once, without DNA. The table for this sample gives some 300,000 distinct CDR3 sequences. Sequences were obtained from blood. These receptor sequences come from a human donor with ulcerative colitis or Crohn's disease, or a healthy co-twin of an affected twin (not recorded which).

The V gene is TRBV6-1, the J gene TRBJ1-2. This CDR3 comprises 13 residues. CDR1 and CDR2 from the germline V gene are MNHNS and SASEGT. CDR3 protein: CASHYGPAGGYTF.

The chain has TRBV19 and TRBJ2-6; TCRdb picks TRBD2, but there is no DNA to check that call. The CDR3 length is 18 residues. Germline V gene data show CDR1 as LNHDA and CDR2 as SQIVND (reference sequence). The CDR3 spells CASSIIGRSTSGANVLTF.

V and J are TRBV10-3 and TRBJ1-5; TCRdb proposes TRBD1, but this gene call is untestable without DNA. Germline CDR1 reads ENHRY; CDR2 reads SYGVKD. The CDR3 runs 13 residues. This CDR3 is CATQGWGDQPQHF.

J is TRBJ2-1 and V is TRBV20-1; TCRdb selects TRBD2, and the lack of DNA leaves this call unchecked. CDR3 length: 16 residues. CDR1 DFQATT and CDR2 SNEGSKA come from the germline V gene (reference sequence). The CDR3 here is CSARRASGGSPNEQFF.

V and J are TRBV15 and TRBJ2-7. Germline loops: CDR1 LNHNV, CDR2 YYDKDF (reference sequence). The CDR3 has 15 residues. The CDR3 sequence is CATSMEPKPSYEQYF. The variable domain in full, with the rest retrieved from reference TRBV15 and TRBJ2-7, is DAMVIQNPRYQVTQFGKPVTLSCSQTLNHNVMYWYQQKSSQAPKLLFHYYDKDFNNEADTPDNFQSRRPNTSFCFLDIRSPGLGDTAMYLCATSMEPKPSYEQYFGPGTRLTVT.

CDR3 sequence: CASSQGHSGNTIYF. The gene calls are TRBV2 and TRBJ1-3; TCRdb selects TRBD1, and the lack of DNA leaves this call unchecked. The germline gives CDR1 SNHLY, CDR2 FYNNEI. The CDR3 has 14 residues.

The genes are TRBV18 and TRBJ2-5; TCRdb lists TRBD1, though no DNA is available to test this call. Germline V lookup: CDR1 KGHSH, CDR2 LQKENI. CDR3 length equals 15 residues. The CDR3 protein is CASSPTGTDQETQYF.

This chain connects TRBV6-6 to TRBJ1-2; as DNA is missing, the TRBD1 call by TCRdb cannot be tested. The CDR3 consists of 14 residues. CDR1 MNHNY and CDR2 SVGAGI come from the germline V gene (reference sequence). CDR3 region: CASSTSDRVNGYTF.

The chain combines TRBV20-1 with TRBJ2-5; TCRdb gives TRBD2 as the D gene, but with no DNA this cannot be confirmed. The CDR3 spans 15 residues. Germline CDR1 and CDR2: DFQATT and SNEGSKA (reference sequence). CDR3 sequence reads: CSAPTQGLPQETQYF.

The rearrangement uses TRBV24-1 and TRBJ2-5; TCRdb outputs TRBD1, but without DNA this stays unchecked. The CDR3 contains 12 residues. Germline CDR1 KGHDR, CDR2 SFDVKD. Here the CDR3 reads CATSDLPGGQYF.

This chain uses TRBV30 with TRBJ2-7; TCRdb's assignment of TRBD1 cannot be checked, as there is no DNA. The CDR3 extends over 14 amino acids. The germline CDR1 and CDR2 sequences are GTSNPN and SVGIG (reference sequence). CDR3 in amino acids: CAWSNGQGAYEQYF.

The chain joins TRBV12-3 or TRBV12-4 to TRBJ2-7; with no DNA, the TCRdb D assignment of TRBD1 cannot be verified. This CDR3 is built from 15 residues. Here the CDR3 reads CASSLRQGPSYEQYF.

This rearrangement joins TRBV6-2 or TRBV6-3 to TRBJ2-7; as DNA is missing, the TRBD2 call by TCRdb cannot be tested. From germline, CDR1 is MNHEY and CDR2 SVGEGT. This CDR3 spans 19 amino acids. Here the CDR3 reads CASSPLSLAGPYTAYEQYF.

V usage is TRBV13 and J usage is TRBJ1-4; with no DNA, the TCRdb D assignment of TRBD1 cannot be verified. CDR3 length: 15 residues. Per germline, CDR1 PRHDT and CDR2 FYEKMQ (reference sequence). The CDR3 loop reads CASSSDRQGNEKLFF.

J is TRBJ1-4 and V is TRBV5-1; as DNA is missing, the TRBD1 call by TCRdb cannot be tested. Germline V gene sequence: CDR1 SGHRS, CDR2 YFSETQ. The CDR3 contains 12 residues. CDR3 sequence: CASSSGTEKLFF.

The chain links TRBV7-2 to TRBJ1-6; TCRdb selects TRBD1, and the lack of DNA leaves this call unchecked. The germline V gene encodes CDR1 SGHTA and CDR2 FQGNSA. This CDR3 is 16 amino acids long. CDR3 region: CASSFVQGLGYSPLHF.

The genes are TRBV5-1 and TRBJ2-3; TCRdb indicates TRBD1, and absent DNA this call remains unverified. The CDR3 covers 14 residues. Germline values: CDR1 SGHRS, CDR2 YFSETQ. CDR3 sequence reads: CASSNQGYTDTQYF. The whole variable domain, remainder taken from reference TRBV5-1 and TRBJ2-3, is KAGVTQTPRYLIKTRGQQVTLSCSPISGHRSVSWYQQTPGQGLQFLFEYFSETQRNKGNFPGRFSGRQFSNSRSEMNVSTLELGDSALYLCASSNQGYTDTQYFGPGTRLTVL.

This CDR3 reads CASSGTANTGELFF. The chain is built from TRBV5-1 and TRBJ2-2; TCRdb's D call of TRBD1 is untestable without DNA. This CDR3 spans 14 amino acids. Germline assignment: CDR1 SGHRS and CDR2 YFSETQ.

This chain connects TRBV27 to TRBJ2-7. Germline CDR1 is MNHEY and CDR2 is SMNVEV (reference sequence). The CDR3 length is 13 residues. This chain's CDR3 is CASSLADRYEQYF.

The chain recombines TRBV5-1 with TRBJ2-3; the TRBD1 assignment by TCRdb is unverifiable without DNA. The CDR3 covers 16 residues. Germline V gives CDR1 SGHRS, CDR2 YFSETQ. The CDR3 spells CASSLADRALTDTQYF.

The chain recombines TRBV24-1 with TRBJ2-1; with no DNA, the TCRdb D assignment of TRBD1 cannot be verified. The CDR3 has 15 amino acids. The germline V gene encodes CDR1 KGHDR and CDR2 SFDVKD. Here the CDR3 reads CATSLSGQIYNEQFF.

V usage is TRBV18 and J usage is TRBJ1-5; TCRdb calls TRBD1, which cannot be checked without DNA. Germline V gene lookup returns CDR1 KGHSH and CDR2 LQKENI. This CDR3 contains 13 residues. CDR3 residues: CASSQAGSQPQHF.

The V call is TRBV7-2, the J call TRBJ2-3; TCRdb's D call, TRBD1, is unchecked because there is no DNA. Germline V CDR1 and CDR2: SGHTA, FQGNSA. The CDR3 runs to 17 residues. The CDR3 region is CASSLQFRTGRTDTQYF.

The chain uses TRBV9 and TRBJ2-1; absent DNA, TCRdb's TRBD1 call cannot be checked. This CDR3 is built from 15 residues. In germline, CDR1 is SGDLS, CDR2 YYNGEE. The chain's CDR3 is CASSVGGGGYNEQFF. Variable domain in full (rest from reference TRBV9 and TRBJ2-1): DSGVTQTPKHLITATGQRVTLRCSPRSGDLSVYWYQQSLDQGLQFLIQYYNGEERAKGNILERFSAQQFPDLHSELNLSSLELGDSALYFCASSVGGGGYNEQFFGPGTRLTVL.

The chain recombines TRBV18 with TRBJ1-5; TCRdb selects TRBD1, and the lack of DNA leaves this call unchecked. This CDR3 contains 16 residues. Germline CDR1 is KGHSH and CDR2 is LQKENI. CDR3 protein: CASSPSTGNSNQPQHF.

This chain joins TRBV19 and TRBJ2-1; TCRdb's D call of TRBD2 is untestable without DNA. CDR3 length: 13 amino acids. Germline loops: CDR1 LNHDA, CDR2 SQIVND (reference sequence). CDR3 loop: CASSDYNQNEQFF. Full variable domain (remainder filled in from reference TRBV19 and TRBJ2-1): DGGITQSPKYLFRKEGQNVTLSCEQNLNHDAMYWYRQDPGQGLRLIYYSQIVNDFQKGDIAEGYSVSREKKESFPLTVTSAQKNPTAFYLCASSDYNQNEQFFGPGTRLTVL.

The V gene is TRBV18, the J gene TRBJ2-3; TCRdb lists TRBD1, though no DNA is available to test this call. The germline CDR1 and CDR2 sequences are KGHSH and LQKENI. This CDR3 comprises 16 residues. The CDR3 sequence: CASSPMARQGEDTQYF.

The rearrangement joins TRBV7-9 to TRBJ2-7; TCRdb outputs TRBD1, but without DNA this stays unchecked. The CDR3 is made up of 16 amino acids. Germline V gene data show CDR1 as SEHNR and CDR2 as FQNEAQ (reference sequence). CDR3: CASSLILGHYSYEQYF. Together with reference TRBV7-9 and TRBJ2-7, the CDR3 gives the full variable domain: DTGVSQNPRHKITKRGQNVTFRCDPISEHNRLYWYRQTLGQGPEFLTYFQNEAQLEKSRLLSDRFSAERPKGSFSTLEIQRTEQGDSAMYLCASSLILGHYSYEQYFGPGTRLTVT.

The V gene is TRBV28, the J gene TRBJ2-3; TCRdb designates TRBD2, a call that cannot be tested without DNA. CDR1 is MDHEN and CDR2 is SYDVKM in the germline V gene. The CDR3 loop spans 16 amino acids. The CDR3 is CASSFVERGGRDTQYF.

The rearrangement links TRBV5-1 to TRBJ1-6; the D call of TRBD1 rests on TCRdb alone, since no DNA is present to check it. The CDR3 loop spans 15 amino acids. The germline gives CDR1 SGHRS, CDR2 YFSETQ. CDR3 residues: CASSLGTGNNSPLHF.

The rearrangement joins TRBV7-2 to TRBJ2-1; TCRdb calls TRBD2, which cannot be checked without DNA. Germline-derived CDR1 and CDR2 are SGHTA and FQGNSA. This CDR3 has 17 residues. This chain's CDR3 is CASSFLWASGTENEQFF.